This T cell receptor (beta chain) derives from a study of blood T cell repertoires in COVID-19. The count of this clone is one. The protocol was immunoSEQ multiplex PCR, while the TCRdb copy is restricted to in-frame clones and leaves out a portion. This table holds 350,000 or so clones, more than 90% found once. The CDR3 consists of 16 residues. V gave up 3 bases and J gave up 11 bases; unmatched junction bases: 13. The germline gives CDR1 MDHEN, CDR2 SYDVKM. The receptor was derived from a woman between 25 and 40 years old who had recovered from COVID-19. Source material: PBMCs or T cells enriched from blood (not recorded which). This rearrangement joins TRBV28 to TRBJ1-1; 12 positions agree with TRBD1. CDR3 nucleotides: TGTGCCAGCAGTTTGTGGGACAGGGGGCGCTTAGAAGGGGCTTTCTTT. This gives the protein CASSLWDRGRLEGAFF.